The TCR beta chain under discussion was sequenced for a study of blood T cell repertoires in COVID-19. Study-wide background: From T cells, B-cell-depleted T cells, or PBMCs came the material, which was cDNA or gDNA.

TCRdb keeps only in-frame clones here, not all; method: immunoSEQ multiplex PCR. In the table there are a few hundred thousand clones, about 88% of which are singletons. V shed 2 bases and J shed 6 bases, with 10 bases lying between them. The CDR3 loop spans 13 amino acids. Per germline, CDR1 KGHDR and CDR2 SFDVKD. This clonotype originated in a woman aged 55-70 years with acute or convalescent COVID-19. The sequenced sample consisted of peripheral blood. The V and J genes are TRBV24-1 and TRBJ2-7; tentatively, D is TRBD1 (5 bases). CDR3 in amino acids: CATSDSLQGEQYF. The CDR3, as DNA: TGTGCCACCAGTGATTCCCTCCAGGGCGAGCAGTACTTC.